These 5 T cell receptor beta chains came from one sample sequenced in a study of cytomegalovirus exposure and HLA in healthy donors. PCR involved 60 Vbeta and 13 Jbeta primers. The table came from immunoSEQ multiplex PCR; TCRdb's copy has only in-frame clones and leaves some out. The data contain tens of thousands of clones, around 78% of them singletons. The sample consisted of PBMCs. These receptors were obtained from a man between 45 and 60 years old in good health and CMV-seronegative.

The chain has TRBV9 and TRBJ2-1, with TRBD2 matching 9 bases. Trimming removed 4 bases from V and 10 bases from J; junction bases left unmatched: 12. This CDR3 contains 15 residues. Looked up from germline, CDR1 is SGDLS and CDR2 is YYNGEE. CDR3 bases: TGTGCCAGCAGCCCCCGGGGCGGGGGGGCCCAGGAGCAGTTCTTC. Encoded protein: CASSPRGGGAQEQFF.

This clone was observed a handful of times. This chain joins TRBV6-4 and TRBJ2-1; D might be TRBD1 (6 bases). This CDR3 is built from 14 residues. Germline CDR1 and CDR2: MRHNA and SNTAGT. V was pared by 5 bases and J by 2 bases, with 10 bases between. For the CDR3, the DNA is TGTGCCAGCAGTCCCAGGGGACCCTACAATGAGCAGTTCTTC. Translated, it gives CASSPRGPYNEQFF.

CDR3 loop: CASSEARVNQPQHF. CDR3 nucleotide sequence: TGTGCCAGCAGTGAAGCGCGGGTTAATCAGCCCCAGCATTTT. V is TRBV2 and J is TRBJ1-5; D unresolved. This CDR3 contains 14 residues. V was cut by 0 bases and J by 4 bases, with 7 bases left in between. Germline V gene lookup returns CDR1 SNHLY and CDR2 FYNNEI.

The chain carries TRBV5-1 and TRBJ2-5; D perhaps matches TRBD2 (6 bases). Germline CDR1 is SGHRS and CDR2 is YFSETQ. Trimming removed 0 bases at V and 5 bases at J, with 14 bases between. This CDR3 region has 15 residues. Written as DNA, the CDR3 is TGCGCCAGCAGCTTGGGAGGCGGGGTAGGGGAGACCCAGTACTTC. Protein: CASSLGGGVGETQYF. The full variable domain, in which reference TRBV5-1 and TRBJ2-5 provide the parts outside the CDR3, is KAGVTQTPRYLIKTRGQQVTLSCSPISGHRSVSWYQQTPGQGLQFLFEYFSETQRNKGNFPGRFSGRQFSNSRSEMNVSTLELGDSALYLCASSLGGGVGETQYFGPGTRLLVL.

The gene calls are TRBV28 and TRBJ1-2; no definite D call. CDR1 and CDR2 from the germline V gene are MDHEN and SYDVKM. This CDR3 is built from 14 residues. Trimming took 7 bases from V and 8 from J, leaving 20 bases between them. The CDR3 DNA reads TGTGCCAGCACCCCTATGGTCTCCTCGAGGGGCTACACCTTC. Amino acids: CASTPMVSSRGYTF.